Listed below are T cell receptor beta chains from one sample, sequenced in a study of OX40 agonist ivuxolimab in advanced cancers. Clones were read by immunoSEQ multiplex PCR, and TCRdb kept only the in-frame ones, dropping some. The sample shows 50,000 to 60,000 clones, 80% to 90% of them seen only once. The sequencing used CD4+ or CD8+ T cells sorted from blood, collected in a trial of the OX40 agonist ivuxolimab. The receptor set was obtained from an adult with an advanced solid tumor such as melanoma, head and neck, liver or kidney cancer. The CDR3 runs from the conserved cysteine through the conserved F or W. The D gene is left open where the match is weak.

>NA|TRBJ1-1|TRBV7-9
TGTGCCAGCAGCTGGAGCTTCCAGGTTGGTGTGAACACTGAAGCTTTCTTT
CASSWSFQVGVNTEAFF
>NA|TRBJ1-5|TRBV27
TGTGCCAGCAGTTTATCATCCGGGGTTCAGCCCCAGCATTTT
CASSLSSGVQPQHF
>TRBD2|TRBJ2-7|TRBV13
TGTGCCAGCAGCTTGGAGCTAGCGGGGGCGAGGCAGTACTTC
CASSLELAGARQYF
>TRBD1|TRBJ1-2|TRBV7-6
TGTGCCAGCAGCCCGGGACAGCCGGGAGGGGGCTACACCTTC
CASSPGQPGGGYTF
>TRBD1|TRBJ1-3|TRBV5-1
TGCGCCAGCAGCTTGGGGGACAGCTCTGGAAACACCATATATTTT
CASSLGDSSGNTIYF
>TRBD2|TRBJ2-7|TRBV28
TGTGCCAGCATTGCGGGGGGAGCCTACGAGCAGTACTTC
CASIAGGAYEQYF
>TRBD1|TRBJ1-2|TRBV27
TGTGCCAGCAGCGGAACAACTACGACAGGGGGGACTAACTATGGCTACACCTTC
CASSGTTTTGGTNYGYTF
>TRBD1|TRBJ1-6|TRBV5-1
TGCGCCAGCAGCGAGGGACAGGAGGATCATTCACCCCTCCACTTT
CASSEGQEDHSPLHF
>NA|TRBJ2-7|TRBV7-2
TGTGCCAGCAGCCCGGGCAGTCCCCTCTACGAGCAGTACTTC
CASSPGSPLYEQYF
>TRBD1|TRBJ1-4|TRBV2
TGTGCCAGCAGTACGACAGGGCAGGGTGAAAAACTGTTTTTT
CASSTTGQGEKLFF